A selection of T cell receptor beta chains follows, all from one sample in a study of cytomegalovirus exposure and HLA in healthy donors. Sequencing was performed with immunoSEQ multiplex PCR; in TCRdb, only in-frame clones are kept and a portion is missing. The sample yields 120,000 or so clones, over 15% seen once. Source material: PBMCs. The receptors originated from a female donor in good health and CMV-seropositive. CDR3s include the opening cysteine and the closing phenylalanine or tryptophan. A D gene is named only where the DNA matches it firmly. Clone size, where shown, is once, few, many, or a class for clones that have expanded.

abundance: few; j_gene: TRBJ1-5; d_gene: TRBD1; v_gene: TRBV27; CDR3nt: TGTGCCAGCAGTTTATTTAACAGGGGGAACAATCAGCCCCAGCATTTT; CDR3aa: CASSLFNRGNNQPQHF
abundance: few; j_gene: TRBJ2-3; d_gene: TRBD2; v_gene: TRBV7-9; CDR3nt: TGTGCCAGCAGCCGTGGACTAGCGGAGGCCACAGATACGCAGTATTTT; CDR3aa: CASSRGLAEATDTQYF
abundance: few; j_gene: TRBJ1-5; d_gene: TRBD1; v_gene: TRBV19; CDR3nt: TGTGCCAGTAGTACTCCGGGACAGGGGGATCAGCCCCAGCATTTT; CDR3aa: CASSTPGQGDQPQHF
abundance: .; j_gene: TRBJ2-7; d_gene: .; v_gene: TRBV7-2; CDR3nt: TGTGCCAGCAGCTTGGGCCTGAGCGAGCAGTACTTC; CDR3aa: CASSLGLSEQYF
abundance: .; j_gene: TRBJ1-2; d_gene: .; v_gene: TRBV7-9; CDR3nt: TGTGCCAGCAGCCCCATAACCGACGGGGGCTACACCTTC; CDR3aa: CASSPITDGGYTF
abundance: .; j_gene: TRBJ2-5; d_gene: TRBD1; v_gene: TRBV2; CDR3nt: TGTGCCAGCAGTGATAGAGGACAGGCACGAGAGACCCAGTACTTC; CDR3aa: CASSDRGQARETQYF
abundance: few; j_gene: TRBJ2-1; d_gene: TRBD1; v_gene: TRBV7-2; CDR3nt: TGTGCCAGCAGCTTAGTTGGGGACAGCTACAATGAGCAGTTCTTC; CDR3aa: CASSLVGDSYNEQFF
abundance: few; j_gene: TRBJ1-1; d_gene: .; v_gene: TRBV30; CDR3nt: TGTGCCTGGAGCCCTAAAGTCACTGAAGCTTTCTTT; CDR3aa: CAWSPKVTEAFF
abundance: .; j_gene: TRBJ2-2; d_gene: TRBD2; v_gene: TRBV4-2; CDR3nt: TGTGCCAGCAGCCGGTCCGGACTAGCGGGAGGTTCCACCGGGGAGCTGTTTTTT; CDR3aa: CASSRSGLAGGSTGELFF
abundance: .; j_gene: TRBJ1-3; d_gene: TRBD1; v_gene: TRBV7-3; CDR3nt: TGTGCCAGCAGCTCGCAGGGGGTTTCTGGAAACACCATATATTTT; CDR3aa: CASSSQGVSGNTIYF
abundance: few; j_gene: TRBJ1-5; d_gene: .; v_gene: TRBV2; CDR3nt: TGTGCCAGCAGTGTTTTTCAGGGGAACAATCAGCCCCAGCATTTT; CDR3aa: CASSVFQGNNQPQHF
abundance: few; j_gene: TRBJ2-3; d_gene: .; v_gene: TRBV4-2; CDR3nt: TGTGCCAGCAGCGAAGGGGCGGGAATCACAGATACGCAGTATTTT; CDR3aa: CASSEGAGITDTQYF
abundance: .; j_gene: TRBJ2-7; d_gene: TRBD2; v_gene: TRBV5-1; CDR3nt: TGCGCCAGCAGCCTTACTAGCGCAACCGGAGGGGAGCAGTACTTC; CDR3aa: CASSLTSATGGEQYF
abundance: few; j_gene: TRBJ2-1; d_gene: TRBD1; v_gene: TRBV7-3; CDR3nt: TGTGCCAGCAGCCCGGACAGGCGCAATGAGCAGTTCTTC; CDR3aa: CASSPDRRNEQFF
abundance: few; j_gene: TRBJ1-2; d_gene: .; v_gene: TRBV28; CDR3nt: TGTGCCAGCAGTCCCAGGGTACCAGGGTACTATGGCTACACCTTC; CDR3aa: CASSPRVPGYYGYTF
abundance: .; j_gene: TRBJ1-1; d_gene: .; v_gene: TRBV13; CDR3nt: TGTGCCAGCACCCGGGGTATCCCTGAAGCTTTCTTT; CDR3aa: CASTRGIPEAFF
abundance: few; j_gene: TRBJ2-4; d_gene: .; v_gene: TRBV7-8; CDR3nt: TGTGCCAGCAGCTTAGTGGTCCAGGGTAGAAACATTCAGTACTTC; CDR3aa: CASSLVVQGRNIQYF
abundance: few; j_gene: TRBJ1-2; d_gene: .; v_gene: TRBV7-2; CDR3nt: TGTGCCAGCAGCGCAGGCTTCGCTAACTATGGCTACACCTTC; CDR3aa: CASSAGFANYGYTF
abundance: .; j_gene: TRBJ2-7; d_gene: .; v_gene: TRBV13; CDR3nt: TGTGCCAGCAGCTTAGAGGGGATCACCTACGAGCAGTACTTC; CDR3aa: CASSLEGITYEQYF
abundance: few; j_gene: TRBJ2-7; d_gene: .; v_gene: TRBV6-1; CDR3nt: TGTGCCAGCAGCCCTGACAGAGCATCCTACGAGCAGTACTTC; CDR3aa: CASSPDRASYEQYF
abundance: few; j_gene: TRBJ1-4; d_gene: .; v_gene: TRBV25-1; CDR3nt: TGTGCCAGCAGTGAATATGGGTTGGGCCGTGCAACTAATGAAAAACTGTTTTTT; CDR3aa: CASSEYGLGRATNEKLFF
abundance: few; j_gene: TRBJ1-5; d_gene: .; v_gene: TRBV7-5; CDR3nt: TGTGCCAGAAGCTTAGCCAGGGGTGGATTCTGCAATCAGCCCCAGCATTTT; CDR3aa: CARSLARGGFCNQPQHF
abundance: .; j_gene: TRBJ2-2; d_gene: .; v_gene: TRBV19; CDR3nt: TGTGCCAGTAGTATGTTCAGGGGATCCGGGGAGCTGTTTTTT; CDR3aa: CASSMFRGSGELFF
abundance: .; j_gene: TRBJ2-7; d_gene: .; v_gene: TRBV4-2; CDR3nt: TGTGCCAGCAGCCCTGGTGCAGGCGCCTACGAGCAGTACTTC; CDR3aa: CASSPGAGAYEQYF
abundance: few; j_gene: TRBJ2-5; d_gene: TRBD2; v_gene: TRBV6-4; CDR3nt: TGTGCCAGCAGCCGCGGGGAGGGTGAGACCCAGTACTTC; CDR3aa: CASSRGEGETQYF
abundance: .; j_gene: TRBJ1-3; d_gene: .; v_gene: TRBV4-1; CDR3nt: TGCGCCAGCAGCCGAGGGAGGGGATTCTCTGGAAACACCATATATTTT; CDR3aa: CASSRGRGFSGNTIYF
abundance: few; j_gene: TRBJ2-6; d_gene: .; v_gene: TRBV19; CDR3nt: TGTGCCAGTAGTGCGCACTCTGGGGCCAACGTCCTGACTTTC; CDR3aa: CASSAHSGANVLTF
abundance: few; j_gene: TRBJ2-1; d_gene: TRBD2; v_gene: TRBV10-3; CDR3nt: TGTGCCATCAGTGAGCTGTCTAGCGGGAGTTACAATGAGCAGTTCTTC; CDR3aa: CAISELSSGSYNEQFF
abundance: few; j_gene: TRBJ2-2; d_gene: .; v_gene: TRBV5-8; CDR3nt: TGTGCCAGCAGCCCGATCGTAGGCTCATGGGCTAACACCGGGGAGCTGTTTTTT; CDR3aa: CASSPIVGSWANTGELFF
abundance: .; j_gene: TRBJ1-1; d_gene: .; v_gene: TRBV30; CDR3nt: TGTGCCTGGAGTGTAGGAGGGTATGAAGCTTTCTTT; CDR3aa: CAWSVGGYEAFF
abundance: few; j_gene: TRBJ1-1; d_gene: .; v_gene: TRBV28; CDR3nt: TGTGCCAGCAGTTTACTAGGGGGAGATCTGAACACTGAAGCTTTCTTT; CDR3aa: CASSLLGGDLNTEAFF
abundance: .; j_gene: TRBJ1-3; d_gene: .; v_gene: TRBV5-6; CDR3nt: TGTGCCAGCAGCTCGGCGGGGGGGTTCGGAAACACCATATATTTT; CDR3aa: CASSSAGGFGNTIYF
abundance: few; j_gene: TRBJ2-1; d_gene: .; v_gene: TRBV7-9; CDR3nt: TGTGCCAGCAGCTTAGAATGGGGGCTGGGCTACGTCTCCTACAATGAGCAGTTCTTC; CDR3aa: CASSLEWGLGYVSYNEQFF
abundance: few; j_gene: TRBJ1-5; d_gene: .; v_gene: TRBV2; CDR3nt: TGTGCCAGCATACGTACTCTCAATCAGCCCCAGCATTTT; CDR3aa: CASIRTLNQPQHF
abundance: few; j_gene: TRBJ1-1; d_gene: .; v_gene: TRBV19; CDR3nt: TGTGCCAGTACCCCCCTAATGAACACTGAAGCTTTCTTT; CDR3aa: CASTPLMNTEAFF
abundance: few; j_gene: TRBJ1-1; d_gene: TRBD1; v_gene: TRBV6-5; CDR3nt: TGTGCCAGCCGCAGGGGGCATAGTTTCACTGAAGCTTTCTTT; CDR3aa: CASRRGHSFTEAFF
abundance: few; j_gene: TRBJ1-5; d_gene: TRBD1; v_gene: TRBV30; CDR3nt: TGTGCCTGGAGTAGGGGACAGGGTTATCAGCCCCAGCATTTT; CDR3aa: CAWSRGQGYQPQHF
abundance: .; j_gene: TRBJ2-7; d_gene: .; v_gene: TRBV6-1; CDR3nt: TGTGCCAGCAGTGAAGCACACAGTTTCTTGTACGAGCAGTACTTC; CDR3aa: CASSEAHSFLYEQYF
abundance: few; j_gene: TRBJ2-5; d_gene: .; v_gene: TRBV5-6; CDR3nt: TGTGCCAGCAGCCCCCGGGGGGAGACCCAGTACTTC; CDR3aa: CASSPRGETQYF
abundance: .; j_gene: TRBJ1-1; d_gene: .; v_gene: TRBV5-6; CDR3nt: TGTGCCAGCAGCTTCCCTTTTATGAACACTGAAGCTTTCTTT; CDR3aa: CASSFPFMNTEAFF
abundance: .; j_gene: TRBJ2-3; d_gene: TRBD2; v_gene: TRBV6-1; CDR3nt: TGTGCCAGCAGTGAAGTTCTAGCGGGAGGGTGGGATACGCAGTATTTT; CDR3aa: CASSEVLAGGWDTQYF
abundance: few; j_gene: TRBJ2-2; d_gene: .; v_gene: TRBV5-1; CDR3nt: TGCGCCAGCTCTTGGCGGTCCGAGGGTACCGGGGAGCTGTTTTTT; CDR3aa: CASSWRSEGTGELFF
abundance: .; j_gene: TRBJ2-6; d_gene: .; v_gene: TRBV18; CDR3nt: TGTGCCAGCTCCCCTGTAGTTTCTGGGGCCAACGTCCTGACTTTC; CDR3aa: CASSPVVSGANVLTF
abundance: few; j_gene: TRBJ1-2; d_gene: TRBD1; v_gene: TRBV6-5; CDR3nt: TGTGCCAGCAGTAACCAAACAGGGGGCCGGGGTGGCTACACCTTC; CDR3aa: CASSNQTGGRGGYTF
abundance: .; j_gene: TRBJ1-5; d_gene: .; v_gene: TRBV4-3; CDR3nt: TGCGCCAGCAGCCAAAGCGGGGGAGAACAGCCCCAGCATTTT; CDR3aa: CASSQSGGEQPQHF
abundance: .; j_gene: TRBJ1-5; d_gene: .; v_gene: TRBV30; CDR3nt: TGTGCCTGGAGTAAGGACAGTCGGCGCGGTCAGCCCCAGCATTTT; CDR3aa: CAWSKDSRRGQPQHF
abundance: few; j_gene: TRBJ1-2; d_gene: .; v_gene: TRBV6-1; CDR3nt: TGTGCCAGCAGGAATCAGGGAGGGGATGGCTACACCTTC; CDR3aa: CASRNQGGDGYTF
abundance: few; j_gene: TRBJ2-7; d_gene: TRBD1; v_gene: TRBV7-9; CDR3nt: TGTGCCAGCCAAGACAGGGTTGAATACGAGCAGTACTTC; CDR3aa: CASQDRVEYEQYF
abundance: few; j_gene: TRBJ2-5; d_gene: .; v_gene: TRBV6-5; CDR3nt: TGTGCCAGCAGCCCTTCGGGTGAGACCCAGTACTTC; CDR3aa: CASSPSGETQYF
abundance: few; j_gene: TRBJ1-3; d_gene: .; v_gene: TRBV27; CDR3nt: TGTGCCAGCAGTCCTGGTGGCCTAGGATACACCATATATTTT; CDR3aa: CASSPGGLGYTIYF
abundance: .; j_gene: TRBJ1-6; d_gene: TRBD1; v_gene: TRBV6-4; CDR3nt: TGTGCCAGCAAACAGGGGCTGAATTCACCCCTCCACTTT; CDR3aa: CASKQGLNSPLHF
abundance: few; j_gene: TRBJ2-1; d_gene: .; v_gene: TRBV28; CDR3nt: TGTGCCAGCACACTCACCTACAATGAGCAGTTCTTC; CDR3aa: CASTLTYNEQFF
abundance: few; j_gene: TRBJ2-5; d_gene: TRBD1; v_gene: TRBV25-1; CDR3nt: TGTGCCAGCAGGGGGACAGCCGGAGAGACCCAGTACTTC; CDR3aa: CASRGTAGETQYF
abundance: .; j_gene: TRBJ2-2; d_gene: .; v_gene: TRBV10-1; CDR3nt: TGCGCCAGCAGCCAGTCAGCCGGGGAGCTGTTTTTT; CDR3aa: CASSQSAGELFF
abundance: .; j_gene: TRBJ1-2; d_gene: TRBD1; v_gene: TRBV7-2; CDR3nt: TGTGCCAGCCGGGGACAGGCAAACTATGGCTACACCTTC; CDR3aa: CASRGQANYGYTF